This T cell receptor (beta chain) comes out of a study of sequential checkpoint blockade in melanoma. The germline V and J ends were trimmed by 1 base and 2 bases, with 5 bases remaining between them. The CDR3 runs to 13 residues. Germline CDR1 is SEHNR and CDR2 is FQNEAQ (reference sequence). Sequencing was performed with immunoSEQ multiplex PCR; in TCRdb, only in-frame clones are kept and a portion is missing. The data contain about 11,000 clones, approximately 80% of them seen just once; the ten biggest clones take up about 11%. As for treatment: randomized to nivolumab then ipilimumab (arm A) or the reverse (arm B). No patient had prior DNA-damaging chemotherapy. Live CD3+CD8+ CD19− CD56− cells were sorted from PBMCs.

The chain is built from TRBV7-9 and TRBJ1-2; no firm D call. Sequencing used CD8+ T cells sorted from blood (inferred from file names), obtained from a patient given nivolumab and ipilimumab in sequence. The source of this sequence is a human donor with melanoma. CDR3 sequence reads: CASSLVSNYGYTF. In nucleotides, the CDR3 is TGTGCCAGCAGCTTAGTGTCGAACTATGGCTACACCTTC.